Listed below are T cell receptor beta chains from one sample, sequenced in a study of blood T cells in healthy people across ages. TCRdb re-analysed the 5' RACE reads in MiXCR, keeping a single row per CDR3 protein. The data show around 790,000 distinct CDR3 sequences, under 55% seen once. The sample taken for sequencing was blood. These TCRs come from a man aged 60-69 years in good health. The CDR3 runs from the conserved cysteine through the conserved F or W. A D gene is named only where the DNA matches it firmly. Expanded clones are given a class, and other clones once, few, many or no size at all.

>.|TRBV20-1|TRBD1|TRBJ1-4
TGCAGTGCTAGTTCGGACAGGGTGACACCTAATGAAAAACTGTTTTTT
CSASSDRVTPNEKLFF
>.|TRBV5-1|TRBD2|TRBJ2-5
TGCGCCAGCAGCTCCGGGACTAGCGGGGGGCCGTTGTGGGAGACCCAGTACTTC
CASSSGTSGGPLWETQYF
>few|TRBV6-5|.|TRBJ1-2
TGTGCCAGCAGTTACGGTCCGGACAGAGATGGCTACACCTTC
CASSYGPDRDGYTF
>many|TRBV20-1|TRBD1|TRBJ2-1
TGCAGTGCTCAGACAGGGGCAGCGATGGATGAGCAGTTCTTC
CSAQTGAAMDEQFF
>.|TRBV2|.|TRBJ1-5
TGTGCCAGCAGCGAACAGGGAGATCGTCAGCCCCCGCATTTT
CASSEQGDRQPPHF
>.|TRBV4-1|TRBD2|TRBJ2-3
TGCGCCAGCAGCCAAGGTCCCGGGACTAGCGGGGTCGAAGGGCAGTATTTT
CASSQGPGTSGVEGQYF
>few|TRBV25-1|TRBD1|TRBJ2-1
TGTGCCAGCAGCTGGGACAGAGAGCAGTTCTTC
CASSWDREQFF
>.|TRBV3-1|TRBD1|TRBJ2-5
TGTGCCAGCAGCCGCCGGGACAGGGGATACCAAGAGACCCAGTACTTC
CASSRRDRGYQETQYF
>few|TRBV12-3/TRBV12-4|TRBD1|TRBJ2-5
TGTGCCAGCGCAGGGGGACGAACCCAGTACTTC
CASAGGRTQYF
>.|TRBV11-3|TRBD1|TRBJ1-2
TGTGCCAGCAGCCCAGGGGGCTTGGGGCCCGGAGACGGCTACACCTTC
CASSPGGLGPGDGYTF
>.|TRBV7-2|.|TRBJ2-6
TGTGCCAGCAGCCCCCTGGGAGTAACTGGGGCCAACGTCCTGACTTTC
CASSPLGVTGANVLTF
>many|TRBV20-1|.|TRBJ1-6
TGCAGTGCTAGAGATGGGGGCGGGGGCTATAATTCACCCCTCCACTTT
CSARDGGGGYNSPLHF
>.|TRBV5-1|.|TRBJ1-6
TGCGCCAGCAGCCCACAACAGGGACCTAATTCACCCCTCCACTTT
CASSPQQGPNSPLHF
>.|TRBV3-1|.|TRBJ2-1
TGTGCCAGCAGCCAAGGCCGTTTTGGTGAGCAGTTCTTC
CASSQGRFGEQFF
>many|TRBV6-2/TRBV6-3|.|TRBJ1-2
TGTGCCAGCAGTTATTCGGGTACAGAGGAAAACTATGGCTACACCTTC
CASSYSGTEENYGYTF
>.|TRBV7-9|.|TRBJ2-7
TGTGCCAGCAAGGGCGGGGGCACCTACGAGCAGTACTTC
CASKGGGTYEQYF
>once|TRBV20-1|.|TRBJ2-3
TGCAGTGCTAGCTTCGGCTCCCGCACAGATACGCAGTATTTT
CSASFGSRTDTQYF
>.|TRBV4-3|TRBD2|TRBJ2-1
TGCGCCAGCAGCCAAGATACGGGGGGATACAATGAGCAGTTCTTC
CASSQDTGGYNEQFF
>few|TRBV20-1|.|TRBJ1-1
TGCAGTGCTCCCCGGGGGGGATACATGAACACTGAAGCTTTCTTT
CSAPRGGYMNTEAFF
>few|TRBV6-2/TRBV6-3|.|TRBJ2-3
TGTGCCAGCAGTTACAAGGGGAGGACAGATACGCAGTATTTT
CASSYKGRTDTQYF
>.|TRBV6-2/TRBV6-3|.|TRBJ1-4
TGTGCCAGCGTTCGGGATGCAAAAGAAAAACTGTTTTTT
CASVRDAKEKLFF
>.|TRBV4-3|.|TRBJ2-5
TGCGCCAGCAGCCAAGATTTGGAAGGGGCAGAGACCCAGTACTTC
CASSQDLEGAETQYF
>many|TRBV7-2|.|TRBJ2-5
TGTGCCAGCAGCTTATGGGTCGGTGGGTCAGAGACCCAGTACTTC
CASSLWVGGSETQYF
>few|TRBV3-1|.|TRBJ1-2
TGTGCCAGCAGCCAAGTCGGACAGTTATGGGACTATGGCTACACCTTC
CASSQVGQLWDYGYTF